Below, 7 T cell receptor beta chains from the same sample are listed, as sequenced in a study of blood T cell repertoires in COVID-19 (dated by TCRdb to about 2020). The library was generated by the immunoSEQ multiplex PCR assay. As stored in TCRdb, this immuneACCESS dataset retains in-frame rearrangements with V and J assigned. A fraction of the clones does not appear; measured against another copy, unresolved V genes explain less than half of the discrepancy, and the remainder lacks a known reason. The sample data list some 150,000 clones, and approximately 79% of these were observed just once. Under 10% of the sample belongs to the ten largest clones. Source material: peripheral blood. These receptors were obtained from a man in his fifties with active or convalescent COVID-19.

V usage is TRBV25-1 and J usage is TRBJ2-5; the D is unclear. The CDR3 length is 13 residues. Deletions cut 2 bases from V and 4 bases from J, with 8 bases between. Germline V gives CDR1 MGHDK, CDR2 SYGVNS. The CDR3 DNA sequence: TGTGCCAGCAGTGAACCGGGTCGAGAGACCCAGTACTTC. Encoded protein: CASSEPGRETQYF.

This sequence joins TRBV2 and TRBJ2-7; tentative D call: TRBD2 (6 bases). Germline CDR1 SNHLY, CDR2 FYNNEI. The ends were cut back, 7 bases at V and 3 bases at J, with 16 bases in the middle. This CDR3 spans 14 amino acids. The CDR3 DNA follows: TGTGCCAGCACCCCAGAGGCGGGGTTCTACGAGCAGTACTTC. This encodes CASTPEAGFYEQYF.

This clone occurred once. The rearrangement uses TRBV15 and TRBJ1-1, with a tentative D call TRBD1 (6 bases). The CDR3 length is 15 residues. Germline V CDR1 and CDR2: LNHNV, YYDKDF (reference sequence). V was pared by 1 base and J by 0 bases, with 9 bases between. The CDR3 sequence is CATSRGGTLNTEAFF. CDR3 nucleotide sequence: TGTGCCACCAGCAGAGGGGGGACATTGAACACTGAAGCTTTCTTT. The whole variable domain, remainder taken from reference TRBV15 and TRBJ1-1, is DAMVIQNPRYQVTQFGKPVTLSCSQTLNHNVMYWYQQKSSQAPKLLFHYYDKDFNNEADTPDNFQSRRPNTSFCFLDIRSPGLGDTAMYLCATSRGGTLNTEAFFGQGTRLTVV.

J is TRBJ2-3 and V is TRBV24-1, with a weak D call TRBD2 (6 bases). Germline assignment: CDR1 KGHDR and CDR2 SFDVKD. This CDR3 spans 16 amino acids. V lost 3 bases and J 2 bases, leaving 14 bases between the germline ends. The CDR3 region is CATSDPAERATDTQYF. The CDR3 coding sequence is TGTGCCACCAGTGATCCGGCGGAGCGGGCCACAGATACGCAGTATTTT.

The V call is TRBV6-1, the J call TRBJ1-1; the D is unclear. Germline CDR1 is MNHNS and CDR2 is SASEGT. V lost 4 bases, J lost 3 bases, and 6 bases lay in between. The CDR3 sequence is 12 residues long. The CDR3 reads CASSGQYTEAFF. The CDR3 nucleotides are TGTGCCAGCAGTGGTCAGTACACTGAAGCTTTCTTT.

This clone was seen only once. The chain couples TRBV20-1 to TRBJ1-5, with 9 bases fitting TRBD1. CDR1 DFQATT and CDR2 SNEGSKA come from the germline V gene (reference sequence). The CDR3 consists of 19 residues. V trimming: 3 bases; J trimming: 0 bases; junction bases outside the gene matches: 15. Written as DNA, the CDR3 is TGCAGTGCTAGTCCTAGGCGGGACAGGGCCGTTTTTAGCAATCAGCCCCAGCATTTT. Its translation is CSASPRRDRAVFSNQPQHF.

V gene TRBV6-1 combines with J gene TRBJ1-1; D remains ambiguous. There are 13 residues in the CDR3. Germline V gene data show CDR1 as MNHNS and CDR2 as SASEGT. Trimming removed 1 base at V and 4 bases at J, with 7 bases between. The CDR3 region is CASSEDGGTEAFF. The CDR3 DNA reads TGTGCCAGCAGTGAAGACGGAGGCACTGAAGCTTTCTTT.